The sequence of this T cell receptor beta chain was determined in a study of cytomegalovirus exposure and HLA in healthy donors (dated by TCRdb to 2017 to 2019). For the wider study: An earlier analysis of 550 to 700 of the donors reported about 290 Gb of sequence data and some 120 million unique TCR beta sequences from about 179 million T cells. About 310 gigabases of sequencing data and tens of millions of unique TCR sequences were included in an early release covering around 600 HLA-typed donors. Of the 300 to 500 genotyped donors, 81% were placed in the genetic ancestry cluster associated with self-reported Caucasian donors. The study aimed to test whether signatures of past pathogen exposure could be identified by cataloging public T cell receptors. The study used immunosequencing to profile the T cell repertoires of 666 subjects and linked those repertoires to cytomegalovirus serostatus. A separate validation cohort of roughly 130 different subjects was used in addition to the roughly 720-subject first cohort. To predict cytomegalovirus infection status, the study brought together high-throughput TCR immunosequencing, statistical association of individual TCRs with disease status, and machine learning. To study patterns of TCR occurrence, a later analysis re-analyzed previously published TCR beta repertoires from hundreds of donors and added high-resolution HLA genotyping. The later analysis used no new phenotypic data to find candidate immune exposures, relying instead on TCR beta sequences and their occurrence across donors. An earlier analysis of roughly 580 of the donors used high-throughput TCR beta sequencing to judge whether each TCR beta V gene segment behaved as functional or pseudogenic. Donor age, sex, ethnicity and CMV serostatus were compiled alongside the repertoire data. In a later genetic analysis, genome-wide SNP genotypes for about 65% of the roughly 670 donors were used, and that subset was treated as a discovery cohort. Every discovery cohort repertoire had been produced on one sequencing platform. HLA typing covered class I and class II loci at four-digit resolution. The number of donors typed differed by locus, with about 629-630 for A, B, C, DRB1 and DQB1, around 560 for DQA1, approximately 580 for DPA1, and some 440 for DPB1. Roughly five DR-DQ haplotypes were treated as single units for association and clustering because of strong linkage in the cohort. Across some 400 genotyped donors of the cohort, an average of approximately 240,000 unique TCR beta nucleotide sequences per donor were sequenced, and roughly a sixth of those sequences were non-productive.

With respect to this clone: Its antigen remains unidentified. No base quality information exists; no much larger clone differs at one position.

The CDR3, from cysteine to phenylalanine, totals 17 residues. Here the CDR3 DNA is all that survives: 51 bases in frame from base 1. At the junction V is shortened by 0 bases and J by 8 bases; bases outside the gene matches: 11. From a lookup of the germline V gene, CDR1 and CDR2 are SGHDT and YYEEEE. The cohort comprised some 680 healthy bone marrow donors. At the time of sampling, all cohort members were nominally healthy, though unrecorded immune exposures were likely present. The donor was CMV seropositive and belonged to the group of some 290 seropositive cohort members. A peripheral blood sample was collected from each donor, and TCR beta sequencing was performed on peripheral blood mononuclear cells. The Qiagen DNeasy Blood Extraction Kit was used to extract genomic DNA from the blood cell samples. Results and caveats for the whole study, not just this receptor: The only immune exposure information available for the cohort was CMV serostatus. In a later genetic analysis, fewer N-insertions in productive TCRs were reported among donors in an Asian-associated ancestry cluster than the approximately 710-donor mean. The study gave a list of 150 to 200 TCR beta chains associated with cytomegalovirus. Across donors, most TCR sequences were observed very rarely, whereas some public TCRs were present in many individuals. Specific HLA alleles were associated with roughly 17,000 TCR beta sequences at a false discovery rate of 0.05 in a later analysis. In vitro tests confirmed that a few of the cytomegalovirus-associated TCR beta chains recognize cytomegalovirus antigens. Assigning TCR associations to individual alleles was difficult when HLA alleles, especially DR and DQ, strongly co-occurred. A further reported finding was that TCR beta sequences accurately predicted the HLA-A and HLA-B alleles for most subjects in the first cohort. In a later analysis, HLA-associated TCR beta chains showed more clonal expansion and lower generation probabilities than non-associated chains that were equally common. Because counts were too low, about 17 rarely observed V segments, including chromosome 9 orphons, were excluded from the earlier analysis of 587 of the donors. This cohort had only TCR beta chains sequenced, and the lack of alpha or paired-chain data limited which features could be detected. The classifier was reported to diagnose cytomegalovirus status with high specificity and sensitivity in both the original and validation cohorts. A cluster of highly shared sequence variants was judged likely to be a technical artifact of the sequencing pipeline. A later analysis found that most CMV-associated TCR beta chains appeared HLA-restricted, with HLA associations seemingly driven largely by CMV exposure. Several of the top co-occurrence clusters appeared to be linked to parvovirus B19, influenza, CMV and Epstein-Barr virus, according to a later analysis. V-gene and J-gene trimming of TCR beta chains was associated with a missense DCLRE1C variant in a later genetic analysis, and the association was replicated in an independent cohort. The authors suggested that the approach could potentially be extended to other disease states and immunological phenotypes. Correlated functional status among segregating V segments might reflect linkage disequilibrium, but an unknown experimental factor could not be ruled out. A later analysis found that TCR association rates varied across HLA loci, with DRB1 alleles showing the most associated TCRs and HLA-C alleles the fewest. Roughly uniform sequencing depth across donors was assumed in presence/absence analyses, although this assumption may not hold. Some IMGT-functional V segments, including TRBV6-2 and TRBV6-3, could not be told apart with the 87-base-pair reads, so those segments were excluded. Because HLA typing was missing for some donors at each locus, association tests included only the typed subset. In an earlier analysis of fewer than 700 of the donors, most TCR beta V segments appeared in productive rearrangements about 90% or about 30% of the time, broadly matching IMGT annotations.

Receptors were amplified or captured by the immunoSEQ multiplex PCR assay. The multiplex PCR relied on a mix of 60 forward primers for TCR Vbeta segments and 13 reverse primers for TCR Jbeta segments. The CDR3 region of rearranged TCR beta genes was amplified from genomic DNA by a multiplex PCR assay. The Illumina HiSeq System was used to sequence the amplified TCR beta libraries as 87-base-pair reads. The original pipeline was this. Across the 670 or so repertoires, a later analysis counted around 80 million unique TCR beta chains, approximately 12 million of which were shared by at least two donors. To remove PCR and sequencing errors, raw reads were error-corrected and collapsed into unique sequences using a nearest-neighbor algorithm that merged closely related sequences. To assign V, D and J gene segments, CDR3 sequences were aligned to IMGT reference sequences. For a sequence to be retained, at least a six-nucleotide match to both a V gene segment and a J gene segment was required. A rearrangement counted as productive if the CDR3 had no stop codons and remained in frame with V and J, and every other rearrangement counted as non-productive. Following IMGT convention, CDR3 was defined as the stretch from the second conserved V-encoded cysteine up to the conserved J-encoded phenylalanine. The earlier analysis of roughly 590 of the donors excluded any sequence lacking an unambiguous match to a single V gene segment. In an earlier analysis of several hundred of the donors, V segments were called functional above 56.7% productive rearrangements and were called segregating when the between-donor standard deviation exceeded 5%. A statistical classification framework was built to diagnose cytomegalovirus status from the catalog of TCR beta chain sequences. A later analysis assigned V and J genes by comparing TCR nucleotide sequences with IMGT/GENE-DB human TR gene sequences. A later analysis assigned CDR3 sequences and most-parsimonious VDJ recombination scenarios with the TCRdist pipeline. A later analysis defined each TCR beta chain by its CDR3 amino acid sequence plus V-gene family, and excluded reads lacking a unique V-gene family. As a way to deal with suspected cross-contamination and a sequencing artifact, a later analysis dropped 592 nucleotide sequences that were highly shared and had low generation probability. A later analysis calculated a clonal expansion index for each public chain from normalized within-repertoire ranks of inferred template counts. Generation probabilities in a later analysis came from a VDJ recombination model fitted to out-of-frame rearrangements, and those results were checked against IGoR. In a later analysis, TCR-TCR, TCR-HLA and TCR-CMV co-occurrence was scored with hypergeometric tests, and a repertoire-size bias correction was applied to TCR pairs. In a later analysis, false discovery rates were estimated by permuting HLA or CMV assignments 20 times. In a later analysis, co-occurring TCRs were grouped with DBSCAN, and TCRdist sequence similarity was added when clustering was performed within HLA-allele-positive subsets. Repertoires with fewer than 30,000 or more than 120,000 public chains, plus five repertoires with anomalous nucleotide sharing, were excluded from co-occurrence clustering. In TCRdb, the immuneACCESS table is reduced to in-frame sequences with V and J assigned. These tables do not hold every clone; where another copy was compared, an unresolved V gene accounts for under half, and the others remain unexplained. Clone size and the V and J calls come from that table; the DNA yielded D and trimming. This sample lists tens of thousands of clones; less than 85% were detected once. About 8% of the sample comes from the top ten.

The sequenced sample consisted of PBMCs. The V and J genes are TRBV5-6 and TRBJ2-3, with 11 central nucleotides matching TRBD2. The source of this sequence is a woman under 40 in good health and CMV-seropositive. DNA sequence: TGTGCCAGCAGCTTGGCCGGGAGGAGACTAGCGGGGATTACGCAGTATTTT. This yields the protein CASSLAGRRLAGITQYF.